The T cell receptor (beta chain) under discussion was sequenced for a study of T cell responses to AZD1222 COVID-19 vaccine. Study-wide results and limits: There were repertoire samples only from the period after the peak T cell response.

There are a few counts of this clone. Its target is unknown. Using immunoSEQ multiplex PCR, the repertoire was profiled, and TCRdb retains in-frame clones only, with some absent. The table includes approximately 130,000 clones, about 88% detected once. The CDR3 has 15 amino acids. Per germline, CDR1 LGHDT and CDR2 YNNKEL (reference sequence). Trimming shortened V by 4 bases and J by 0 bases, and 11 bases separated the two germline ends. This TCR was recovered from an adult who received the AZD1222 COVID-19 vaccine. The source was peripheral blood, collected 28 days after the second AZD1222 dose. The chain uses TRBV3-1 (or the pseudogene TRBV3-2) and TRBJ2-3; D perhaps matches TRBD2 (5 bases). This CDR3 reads CASSPRTASTDTQYF. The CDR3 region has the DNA TGTGCCAGCAGCCCTCGGACTGCTAGCACAGATACGCAGTATTTT.